The 22 T cell receptor beta chains below were found in one sample sequenced in a study of post-analysis software for immune sequencing data. Regarding the study as a whole: Four to six TRBV segments were more frequent in patients than controls; TRBV5-6, TRBV5-1 and TRBV20-1 belonged to this group.

Unique molecular identifiers had been added to the TCR beta cDNA libraries. TCRdb recomputed calls from the PCR reads with MiXCR, one row per CDR3 protein. The data hold some 700,000 distinct CDR3 sequences, with roughly three fifths observed a single time. Their antigens remain unidentified. The sample comprised blood. These receptors all stem from a girl aged 2-9 years with multiple sclerosis.

The V gene is TRBV9, the J gene TRBJ1-1; D gene ambiguous. This CDR3 has 14 residues. Germline assignment: CDR1 SGDLS and CDR2 YYNGEE. V lost 3 bases and J lost 2, with 11 bases in between. This CDR3 reads CASSARAVNTEAFF. The DNA for the CDR3 is TGTGCCAGCAGCGCGAGGGCCGTTAACACTGAAGCTTTCTTT.

V and J are TRBV6-5 and TRBJ1-5; the D is unclear. Germline CDR1 and CDR2: MNHEY and SVGAGI. V lost 4 bases to trimming and J lost 4 bases, with 8 bases between them. The CDR3 consists of 13 residues. The CDR3 protein is CASSSQLNQPQHF. DNA for the CDR3: TGTGCCAGCAGTTCGCAGCTTAATCAGCCCCAGCATTTT.

The chain links TRBV6-5 to TRBJ2-5; no reliable D call. Trimming took 8 bases from V and 3 from J, leaving 13 bases between them. The germline V gene encodes CDR1 MNHEY and CDR2 SVGAGI. The CDR3 is 13 residues long. The CDR3 sequence is CASGLGGKETQYF. The CDR3, as DNA: TGTGCCAGCGGCCTGGGCGGCAAAGAGACCCAGTACTTC.

The genes are TRBV18 and TRBJ2-6, with no clear D. This CDR3 region has 17 residues. V shed 0 bases and J shed 2 bases, with 11 bases lying between them. Germline V gene lookup returns CDR1 KGHSH and CDR2 LQKENI. Here the CDR3 DNA reads TGTGCCAGCTCACCACCAGGGAAGGTGGCTGGGGCCAACGTCCTGACTTTC. Its protein product is CASSPPGKVAGANVLTF.

This clonotype was recorded a few times. The J gene is TRBJ1-2, the V gene TRBV20-1, with 8 bases fitting TRBD1. The germline gives CDR1 DFQATT, CDR2 SNEGSKA (reference sequence). This CDR3 is 14 amino acids long. J gave up 4 bases and V 2 bases, and 6 bases lay outside the gene matches. CDR3 DNA: TGCAGTGCTAGACCGACAGGGGAACTCTATGGCTACACCTTC. This translates into CSARPTGELYGYTF.

V is TRBV18 and J is TRBJ1-2; no definite D call. This CDR3 has 13 amino acids. Germline V gene lookup returns CDR1 KGHSH and CDR2 LQKENI. V lost 6 bases to trimming and J lost 6 bases, with 14 bases between them. Here the CDR3 reads CASSPPGVDGYTF. CDR3 sequence (DNA): TGTGCCAGCTCCCCCCCCGGGGTGGATGGCTACACCTTC.

The chain uses TRBV7-2 and TRBJ2-4; D possibly corresponds to TRBD1 (5 bases). The CDR3 loop spans 17 amino acids. V was clipped by 4 bases and J by 0 bases, with 16 bases between them. Germline values: CDR1 SGHTA, CDR2 FQGNSA. The CDR3 sequence: CASSSRTGTLAKNIQYF. In nucleotides, the CDR3 is TGTGCCAGCAGCTCCCGTACAGGAACCCTAGCCAAAAACATTCAGTACTTC.

This clonotype was counted once. The chain links TRBV7-9 to TRBJ2-2; 7 nucleotides align to TRBD1. J was trimmed by 0 bases and V by 2 bases; bases with no gene match: 3. Germline loops: CDR1 SEHNR, CDR2 FQNEAQ (reference sequence). The CDR3 totals 16 residues. The CDR3 here is CASSLRGTANTGELFF. Written as DNA, the CDR3 is TGTGCCAGCAGCTTAAGGGGGACAGCGAACACCGGGGAGCTGTTTTTT.

The chain uses TRBV15 and TRBJ2-3, with a weak D call TRBD2 (6 bases). Germline V gene lookup returns CDR1 LNHNV and CDR2 YYDKDF (reference sequence). Trimming took 1 base from V and 2 from J, leaving 13 bases between them. The CDR3 is 16 amino acids. The DNA for the CDR3 is TGTGCCACCAGCAGAGGTGGGGACTCCCTCACAGATACGCAGTATTTT. It is translated as CATSRGGDSLTDTQYF.

The chain uses TRBV20-1 and TRBJ2-3, with 9 bases aligning to TRBD2. CDR1 and CDR2 from the germline V gene are DFQATT and SNEGSKA (reference sequence). J was trimmed by 0 bases and V by 1 base; bases with no gene match: 14. The CDR3 covers 19 residues. For the CDR3, the DNA is TGCAGTGCTAGAGCGATTACCAAGACTAGCGGACAGAGCACAGATACGCAGTATTTT. Its protein is CSARAITKTSGQSTDTQYF.

V gene TRBV29-1 combines with J gene TRBJ2-1; D may correspond to TRBD1 or TRBD2 (6 bases each). Germline CDR1 is SQVTM and CDR2 is ANQGSEA. This CDR3 has 13 amino acids. V dropped 2 bases and J dropped 5 bases, with 10 bases sitting between them. CDR3 in amino acids: CSVERGVNNEQFF. Here the CDR3 DNA reads TGCAGCGTTGAAAGGGGGGTGAACAATGAGCAGTTCTTC.

The rearrangement joins TRBV12-3 or TRBV12-4 to TRBJ2-6; 11 nucleotides agree with TRBD2. V lost 6 bases and J lost 2; bases outside the gene matches: 15. The CDR3 is 20 residues long. CDR3 sequence: CASRRRATSGGVPGANVLTF. Here the CDR3 DNA reads TGTGCCAGCAGAAGGCGGGCCACTAGCGGGGGTGTCCCTGGGGCCAACGTCCTGACTTTC.

As to this clonotype: The junction departs from the called germline gene at one end, perhaps through a read error. The chain carries TRBV12-3 or TRBV12-4 and TRBJ2-1; 11 nucleotides agree with TRBD2. The CDR3 has 16 residues. The CDR3 nucleotides are TGTGCCAGCAGAGACCTAGCGGGGGGATATGGGAATGGGCAGTTCTTC. Translating gives CASRDLAGGYGNGQFF.

This clonotype was seen a handful of times. The J gene is TRBJ1-2, the V gene TRBV7-2; D not resolved. The ends were cut back, 2 bases at V and 6 bases at J, with 10 bases in the middle. The V gene's germline CDR1 is SGHTA and CDR2 FQGNSA. The length of the CDR3 is 13 residues. This chain's CDR3 is CASSLNLVHGYTF. For the CDR3, the DNA is TGTGCCAGCAGCTTAAACCTCGTCCATGGCTACACCTTC.

The V gene is TRBV6-4, the J gene TRBJ1-1; D is undetermined. Germline CDR1 MRHNA, CDR2 SNTAGT. The CDR3 has 13 amino acids. Between the trimmed V and J ends, which lost 5 bases and 3 bases, there was a span of 10 bases. Here the CDR3 reads CASSLQRYTEAFF. For the CDR3, the DNA is TGTGCCAGCAGTTTACAGCGATACACTGAAGCTTTCTTT.

This chain links TRBV10-3 with TRBJ1-1, with 7 bases identical to TRBD1. With 4 bases clipped from V and 4 bases from J, the junction kept 6 bases outside the gene matches. Germline CDR1 ENHRY, CDR2 SYGVKD. This CDR3 comprises 14 residues. The CDR3 coding sequence is TGTGCCATCAGTGTCGTAGGGGGCGGCACTGAAGCTTTCTTT. It translates to CAISVVGGGTEAFF.

The table lists this clonotype with a count of one. One end of the junction is discordant with germline, which a read error may explain. J is TRBJ2-3 and V is TRBV7-3, with D perhaps TRBD1 (6 bases). CDR1 is SGHTA, CDR2 FQGTGA, per germline. The CDR3 runs 15 residues. CDR3: CASSFRGSGADTRYF. DNA for the CDR3: TGTGCCAGCAGCTTCAGGGGATCAGGGGCAGATACGCGGTATTTT. The full variable domain, rest sourced from reference TRBV7-3 and TRBJ2-3, is GAGVSQTPSNKVTEKGKYVELRCDPISGHTALYWYRQSLGQGPEFLIYFQGTGAADDSGLPNDRFFAVRPEGSVSTLKIQRTERGDSAVYLCASSFRGSGADTRYFGPGTRLTVL.

This clonotype has just a few counts. The chain couples TRBV28 to TRBJ2-4; TRBD1 matches 8 bases. After removal of 1 base from V and 3 bases from J, the junction contained 11 bases not matched to a gene. The CDR3 covers 18 residues. CDR1 is MDHEN, CDR2 SYDVKM, per germline. The CDR3 loop reads CASSLYRRTGPYKNIQYF. In nucleotides, the CDR3 is TGTGCCAGCAGTTTATACCGTCGGACAGGGCCCTACAAAAACATTCAGTACTTC.

This clonotype has just one count. V usage is TRBV6-2 or TRBV6-3 and J usage is TRBJ2-1; 9 bases are a match to TRBD1. V was clipped by 5 bases and J by 2 bases; unmatched bases: 7. Germline V lookup: CDR1 MNHEY, CDR2 SVGEGT. CDR3 length: 16 residues. DNA for the CDR3: TGTGCCAGCAGTCCACAGGGGGCTCCTACCTACAATGAGCAGTTCTTC. Its protein product is CASSPQGAPTYNEQFF.

This chain joins TRBV29-1 and TRBJ2-1, with 7 positions matching TRBD2. The CDR3 sequence is 14 residues long. After removal of 4 bases from V and 9 bases from J, the junction contained 12 bases not matched to a gene. In germline, CDR1 is SQVTM, CDR2 ANQGSEA. The CDR3 DNA is TGCAGCGTTGGGGCCGGCGGGAGTATGGGTGAGCAGTTCTTC. Translating gives CSVGAGGSMGEQFF.

The chain joins TRBV6-1 to TRBJ2-7; TRBD2 aligns across 7 bases. This CDR3 is 13 amino acids long. CDR1 and CDR2 (germline): MNHNS, SASEGT. With V trimmed by 6 bases and J by 3 bases, 5 bases remained unmatched. CDR3 DNA sequence: TGTGCCAGCAGATTTGGGGGGGACTACGAGCAGTACTTC. It encodes CASRFGGDYEQYF.

The rearrangement joins TRBV6-5 to TRBJ1-2; no clear D. Trimming shortened V by 5 bases and J by 0 bases, and 7 bases separated the two germline ends. Germline CDR1 and CDR2: MNHEY and SVGAGI. The CDR3 loop spans 13 amino acids. The CDR3 protein is CASSLVANYGYTF. CDR3 nucleotide sequence: TGTGCCAGCAGTCTTGTGGCTAACTATGGCTACACCTTC.